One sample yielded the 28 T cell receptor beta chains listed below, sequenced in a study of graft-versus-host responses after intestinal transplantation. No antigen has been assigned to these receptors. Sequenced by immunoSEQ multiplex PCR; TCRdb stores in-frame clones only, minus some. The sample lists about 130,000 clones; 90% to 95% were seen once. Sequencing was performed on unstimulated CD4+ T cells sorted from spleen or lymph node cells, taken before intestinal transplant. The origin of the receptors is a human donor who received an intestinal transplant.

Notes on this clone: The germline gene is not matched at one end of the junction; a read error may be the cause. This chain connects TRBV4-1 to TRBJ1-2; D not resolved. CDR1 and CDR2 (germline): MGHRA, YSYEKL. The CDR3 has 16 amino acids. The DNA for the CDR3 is TGTGCCAGCAGCCAAACCTCAGGAGTTACTAACTATGGCTACACCTTC. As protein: CASSQTSGVTNYGYTF.

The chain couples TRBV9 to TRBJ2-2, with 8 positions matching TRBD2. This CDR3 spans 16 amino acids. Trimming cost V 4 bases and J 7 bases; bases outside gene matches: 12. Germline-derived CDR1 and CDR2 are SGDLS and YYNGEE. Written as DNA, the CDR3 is TGTGCCAGCAGCCAACTACCAGGGACTAGTGGCGGGGAGCTGTTTTTT. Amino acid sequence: CASSQLPGTSGGELFF.

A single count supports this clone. CDR3 sequence: CASSPRGVENTEAFF. Written as DNA, the CDR3 is TGTGCCAGCTCACCACGAGGGGTAGAGAACACTGAAGCTTTCTTT. The V call is TRBV18, the J call TRBJ1-1; TRBD1 might be the D (5 bases). Germline CDR1 KGHSH, CDR2 LQKENI. The CDR3 runs to 15 residues. Trimming left V 1 base short and J 1 base short, with 10 bases between.

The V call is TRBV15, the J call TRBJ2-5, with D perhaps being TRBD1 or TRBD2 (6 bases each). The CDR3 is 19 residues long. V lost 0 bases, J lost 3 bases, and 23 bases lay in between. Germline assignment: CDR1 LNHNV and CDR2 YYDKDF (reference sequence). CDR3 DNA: TGTGCCACCAGCAGAGATCGGGAGCTGATGGGGGGCAAAAAAGAGACCCAGTACTTC. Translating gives CATSRDRELMGGKKETQYF.

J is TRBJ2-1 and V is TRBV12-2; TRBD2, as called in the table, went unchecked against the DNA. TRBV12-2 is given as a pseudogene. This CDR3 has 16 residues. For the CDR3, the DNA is TGTGCAAGTCGCTCTTTGCCGGGACTACCCGTACATGAGCAGTTCTTC. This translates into CASRSLPGLPVHEQFF.

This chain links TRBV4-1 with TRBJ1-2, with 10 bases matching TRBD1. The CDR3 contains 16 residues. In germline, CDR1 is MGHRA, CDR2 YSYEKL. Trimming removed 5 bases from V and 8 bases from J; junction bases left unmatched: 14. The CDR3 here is CASSSGQGWVGYGYTF. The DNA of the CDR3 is TGCGCCAGCAGCTCGGGACAGGGGTGGGTAGGGTACGGCTACACCTTC.

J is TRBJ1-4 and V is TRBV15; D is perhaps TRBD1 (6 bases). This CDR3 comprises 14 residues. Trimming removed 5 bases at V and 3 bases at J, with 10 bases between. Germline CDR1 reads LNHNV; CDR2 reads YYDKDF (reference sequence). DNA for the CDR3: TGTGCCACCAGCGGGGACATTGCTAATGAAAAACTGTTTTTT. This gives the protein CATSGDIANEKLFF.

CDR3 sequence reads: CASSPQGPEQPQHF. CDR3 DNA: TGTGCCAGCTCACCCCAGGGTCCTGAGCAGCCCCAGCATTTT. V gene TRBV18 combines with J gene TRBJ1-5, with D possibly being TRBD1 (5 bases). Trimming stripped 3 bases from V and 7 bases from J, with 13 bases between. Germline V gene sequence: CDR1 KGHSH, CDR2 LQKENI. CDR3 length equals 14 residues.

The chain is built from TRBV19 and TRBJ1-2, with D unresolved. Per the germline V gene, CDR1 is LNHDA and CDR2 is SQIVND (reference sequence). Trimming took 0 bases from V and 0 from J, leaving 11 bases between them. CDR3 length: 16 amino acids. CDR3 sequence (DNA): TGTGCCAGTAGTATAGATCGGGCAGCATCTAACTATGGCTACACCTTC. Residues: CASSIDRAASNYGYTF.

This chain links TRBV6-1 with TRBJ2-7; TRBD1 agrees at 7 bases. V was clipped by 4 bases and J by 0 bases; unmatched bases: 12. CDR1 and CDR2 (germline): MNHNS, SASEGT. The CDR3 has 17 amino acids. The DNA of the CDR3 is TGTGCCAGCAGTGTTGCCTTCCGGGACAGATTCTCCTACGAGCAGTACTTC. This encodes CASSVAFRDRFSYEQYF.

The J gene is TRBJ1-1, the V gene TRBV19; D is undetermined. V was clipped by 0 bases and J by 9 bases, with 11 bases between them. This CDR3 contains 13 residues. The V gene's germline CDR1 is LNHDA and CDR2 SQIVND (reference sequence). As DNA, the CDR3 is TGTGCCAGTAGTATAGATCTTGTGGGGAAAGCTTTCTTT. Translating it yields CASSIDLVGKAFF.

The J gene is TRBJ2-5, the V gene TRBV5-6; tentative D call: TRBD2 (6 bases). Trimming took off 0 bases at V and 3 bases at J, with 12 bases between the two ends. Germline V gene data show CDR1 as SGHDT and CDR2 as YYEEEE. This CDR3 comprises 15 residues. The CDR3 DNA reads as TGTGCCAGCAGCTTGGTAGTCAGGGAGGAAGAGACCCAGTACTTC. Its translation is CASSLVVREEETQYF.

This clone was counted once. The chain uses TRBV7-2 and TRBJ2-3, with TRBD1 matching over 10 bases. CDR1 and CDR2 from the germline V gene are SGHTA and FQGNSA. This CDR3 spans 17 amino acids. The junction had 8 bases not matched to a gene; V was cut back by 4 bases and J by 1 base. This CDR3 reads CASSSRQGAPGTDTQYF. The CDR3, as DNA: TGTGCCAGCAGCTCCCGACAGGGGGCGCCGGGCACAGATACGCAGTATTTT.

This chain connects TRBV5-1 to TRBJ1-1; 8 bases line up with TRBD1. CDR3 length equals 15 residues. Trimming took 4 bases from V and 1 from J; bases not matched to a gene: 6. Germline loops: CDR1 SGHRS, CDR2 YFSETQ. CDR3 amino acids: CASSTGGTGNTEAFF. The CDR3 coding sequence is TGCGCCAGCAGCACGGGAGGGACAGGGAACACTGAAGCTTTCTTT.

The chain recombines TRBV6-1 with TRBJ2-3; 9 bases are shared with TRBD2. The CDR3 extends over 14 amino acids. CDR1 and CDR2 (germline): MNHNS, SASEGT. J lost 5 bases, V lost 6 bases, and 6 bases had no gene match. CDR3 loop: CASRAGLAQDTQYF. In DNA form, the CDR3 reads TGTGCCAGCAGAGCAGGACTAGCGCAAGATACGCAGTATTTT.

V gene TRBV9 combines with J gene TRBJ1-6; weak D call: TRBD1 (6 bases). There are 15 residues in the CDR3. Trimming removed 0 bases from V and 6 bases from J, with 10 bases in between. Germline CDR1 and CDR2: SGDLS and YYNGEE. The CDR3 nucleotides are TGTGCCAGCAGCGTAGGGGGGGCCCGTAATTCACCCCTCCACTTT. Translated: CASSVGGARNSPLHF.

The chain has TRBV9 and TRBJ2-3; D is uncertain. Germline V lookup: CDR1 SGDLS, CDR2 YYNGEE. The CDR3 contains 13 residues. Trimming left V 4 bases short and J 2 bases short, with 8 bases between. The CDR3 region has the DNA TGTGCCAGCAGCTATCTACACACAGATACGCAGTATTTT. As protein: CASSYLHTDTQYF. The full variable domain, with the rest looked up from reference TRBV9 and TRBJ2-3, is DSGVTQTPKHLITATGQRVTLRCSPRSGDLSVYWYQQSLDQGLQFLIQYYNGEERAKGNILERFSAQQFPDLHSELNLSSLELGDSALYFCASSYLHTDTQYFGPGTRLTVL.

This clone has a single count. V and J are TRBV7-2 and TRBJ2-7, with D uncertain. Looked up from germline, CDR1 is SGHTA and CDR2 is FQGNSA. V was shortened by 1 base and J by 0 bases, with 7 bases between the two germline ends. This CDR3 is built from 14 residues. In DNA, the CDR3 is TGTGCCAGCAGCTTAGTCGGGCCCTCCTACGAGCAGTACTTC. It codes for CASSLVGPSYEQYF.

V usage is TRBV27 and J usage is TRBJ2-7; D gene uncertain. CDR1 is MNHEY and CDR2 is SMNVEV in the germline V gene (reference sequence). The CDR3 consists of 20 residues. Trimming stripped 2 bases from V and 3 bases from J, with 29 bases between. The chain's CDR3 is CASSLTPRLGSFRTGYEQYF. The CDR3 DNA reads TGTGCCAGCAGTTTAACCCCTAGACTTGGGTCTTTCCGTACCGGCTACGAGCAGTACTTC.

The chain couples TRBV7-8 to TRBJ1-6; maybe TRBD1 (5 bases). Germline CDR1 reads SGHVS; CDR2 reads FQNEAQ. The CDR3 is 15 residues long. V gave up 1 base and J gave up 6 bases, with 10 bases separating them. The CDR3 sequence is CASSLVGRSNSPLHF. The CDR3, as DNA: TGTGCCAGCAGCTTAGTGGGACGTTCTAATTCACCCCTCCACTTT.

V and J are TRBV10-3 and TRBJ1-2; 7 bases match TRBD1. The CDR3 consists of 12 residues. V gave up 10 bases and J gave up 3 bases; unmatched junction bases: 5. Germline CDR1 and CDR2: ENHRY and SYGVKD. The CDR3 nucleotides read TGTGCCACCCGGGGGACAGACTATGGCTACACCTTC. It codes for CATRGTDYGYTF.

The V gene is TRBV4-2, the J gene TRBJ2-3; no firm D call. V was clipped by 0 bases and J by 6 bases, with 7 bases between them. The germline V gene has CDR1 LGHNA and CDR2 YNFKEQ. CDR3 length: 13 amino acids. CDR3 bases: TGTGCCAGCAGCCAAGATCGGTGGGATACGCAGTATTTT. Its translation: CASSQDRWDTQYF.

CDR3 region: CAWSVPGGGINEQFF. The CDR3 DNA sequence: TGTGCCTGGAGTGTTCCAGGGGGGGGGATCAATGAGCAGTTCTTC. The chain is built from TRBV30 and TRBJ2-1; TRBD1 or TRBD2 may be the D gene (7 bases each). The germline V gene has CDR1 GTSNPN and CDR2 SVGIG (reference sequence). The V end lost 0 bases, the J end lost 6 bases, and 15 bases lay between the germline ends. The CDR3 consists of 15 residues.

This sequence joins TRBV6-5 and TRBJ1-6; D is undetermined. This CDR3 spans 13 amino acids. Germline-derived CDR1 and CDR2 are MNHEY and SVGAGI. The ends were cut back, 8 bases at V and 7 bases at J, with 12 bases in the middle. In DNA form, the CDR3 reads TGTGCCAGCTCCATCCTAGGCAATTCACCCCTCCACTTT. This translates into CASSILGNSPLHF.

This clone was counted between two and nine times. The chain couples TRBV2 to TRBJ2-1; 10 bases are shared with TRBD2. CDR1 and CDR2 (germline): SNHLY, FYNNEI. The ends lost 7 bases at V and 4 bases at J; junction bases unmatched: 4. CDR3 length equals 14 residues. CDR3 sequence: CASTGTSEYNEQFF. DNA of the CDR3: TGTGCCAGCACCGGGACTAGCGAGTACAATGAGCAGTTCTTC.

In nucleotides, the CDR3 is TGTGCCAGCAGCCAGGACAGTCACACTGAAGCTTTCTTT. Translated: CASSQDSHTEAFF. This chain connects TRBV5-4 to TRBJ1-1, with D perhaps matching TRBD1 (6 bases). Between the trimmed V and J ends, which lost 4 bases and 3 bases, there was a span of 10 bases. The CDR3 covers 13 residues. CDR1 and CDR2 from the germline V gene are SGHNT and YYREEE (reference sequence).

The CDR3 is CASSVSGGMIHEQFF. The CDR3 DNA sequence: TGTGCCAGCAGCGTAAGCGGGGGGATGATCCATGAGCAGTTCTTC. The genes are TRBV9 and TRBJ2-1; 9 nucleotides align to TRBD2. This CDR3 region has 15 residues. Unmatched junction bases numbered 7, after V lost 1 base and J lost 8 bases. In germline, CDR1 is SGDLS, CDR2 YYNGEE.

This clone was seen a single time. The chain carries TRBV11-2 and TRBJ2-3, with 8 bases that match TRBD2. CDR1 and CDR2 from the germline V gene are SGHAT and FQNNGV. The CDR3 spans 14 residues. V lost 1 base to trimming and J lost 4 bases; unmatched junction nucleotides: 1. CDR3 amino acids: CASSLAGGPDTQYF. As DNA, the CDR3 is TGTGCCAGCAGCTTAGCGGGGGGGCCAGATACGCAGTATTTT.